This T cell receptor beta chain was profiled in a study of response to subunit inactivated influenza vaccine (dated by TCRdb to 2016 to 2019). The study in broad terms: The study used deep quantitative T cell receptor repertoire profiling to track responses to a trivalent subunit inactivated influenza vaccine. Overall study results and their limits: According to the authors, only a limited number of new T cells may be recruited by each seasonal influenza vaccination.

With regard to this clonotype: Its antigen target is currently unknown. No quality values exist for individual bases; no much larger clone is one base distant.

The library relied on RT-PCR. The sequencer listed for this sample is Illumina HiSeq 2500. TCRdb trimmed public reads at Q25 via fastp, called clones via MiXCR and kept in-frame beta chains. Entries that share a CDR3 protein sequence are merged under the most common genes and DNA. The sample table shows fewer than 700,000 distinct CDR3 sequences, and 13% are seen once. Less than 15% of the sample is held by the ten biggest clonotypes. From the germline V gene, CDR1 is LGHNA and CDR2 is YSLEER. The CDR3 has 15 amino acids, counting the end cysteine and phenylalanine. CDR3 DNA only is kept here, 45 bases in frame from base 1. Trimming removed 0 bases from V and 7 bases from J; the gene matches leave 7 bases unexplained. The time point label, as the study defines it: 45 days after influenza vaccine administration.

Recombination connected TRBV4-3 to TRBJ1-1; a stretch of 8 junction bases matches TRBD1. The sample here was PBMCs from blood, taken around seven weeks after vaccination. This sequence originates from a man aged 50 to 60 who received an inactivated influenza vaccine. Donor details come from another sample of the same person, matched by shared clones. The CDR3 reads as follows: CASSQDHRGTDEAFF. At the DNA level, the sequence is TGCGCCAGCAGCCAAGACCACAGGGGGACCGATGAAGCTTTCTTT.